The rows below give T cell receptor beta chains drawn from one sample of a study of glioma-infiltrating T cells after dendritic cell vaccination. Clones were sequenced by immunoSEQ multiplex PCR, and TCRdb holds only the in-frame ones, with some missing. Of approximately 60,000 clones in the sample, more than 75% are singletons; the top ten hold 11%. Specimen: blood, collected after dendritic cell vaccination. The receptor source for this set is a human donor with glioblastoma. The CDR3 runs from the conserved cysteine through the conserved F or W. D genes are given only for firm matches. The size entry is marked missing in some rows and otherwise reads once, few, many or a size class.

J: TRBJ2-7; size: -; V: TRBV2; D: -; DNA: TGTGCCAGCAGTCGAGAACTAAACTACGAGCAGTACTTC; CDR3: CASSRELNYEQYF
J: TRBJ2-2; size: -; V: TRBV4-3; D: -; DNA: TGCGCCAGCAGCCAAGCGGAAGGGGGGGTCGGGGAGCTGTTTTTT; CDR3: CASSQAEGGVGELFF
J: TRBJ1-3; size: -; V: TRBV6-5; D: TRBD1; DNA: TGTGCCACCGGACAGGGTGTGGGAGGAAACACCATATATTTT; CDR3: CATGQGVGGNTIYF
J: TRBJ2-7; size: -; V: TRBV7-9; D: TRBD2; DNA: TGTGCCAGCAGCTTAAGCGGGGGGATCGGATCCTACGAGCAGTACTTC; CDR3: CASSLSGGIGSYEQYF
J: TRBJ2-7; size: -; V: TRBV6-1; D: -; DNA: TGTGCCAGCAGTGAACTTTACGAGCAGTACTTC; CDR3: CASSELYEQYF
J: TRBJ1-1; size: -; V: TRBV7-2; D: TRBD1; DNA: TGTGCCAGCAGCCGGACAGGGGGCGAGAACACTGAAGCTTTCTTT; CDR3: CASSRTGGENTEAFF
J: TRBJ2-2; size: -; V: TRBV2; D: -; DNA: TGTGCCAGCAGTGATAGGGACTGGGGCGGGGAGCTGTTTTTT; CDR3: CASSDRDWGGELFF
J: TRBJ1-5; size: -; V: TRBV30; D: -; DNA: TGTGCCTGGAGTCCGGGACAAGACAATCAGCCCCAGCATTTT; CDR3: CAWSPGQDNQPQHF
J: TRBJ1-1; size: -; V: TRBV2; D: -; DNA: TGTGCCAGCGGAACAGGGTTGGTAGCTTTCTTT; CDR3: CASGTGLVAFF
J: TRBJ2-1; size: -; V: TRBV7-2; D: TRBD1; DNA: TGTGCCAGCAGCCCACACCAAGAGGGGACAGGGCAGTTCTTC; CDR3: CASSPHQEGTGQFF
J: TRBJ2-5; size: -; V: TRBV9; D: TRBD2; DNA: TGTGCCAGCAGCGTAGGGGGCGGGGGGAGACATGAGACCCAGTACTTC; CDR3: CASSVGGGGRHETQYF
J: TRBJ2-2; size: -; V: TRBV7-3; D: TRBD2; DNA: TGTGCCAGCAGCTTCGGGACTAGCGGGAGAGCGAACCGGGAGCTGTTTTTT; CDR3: CASSFGTSGRANRELFF
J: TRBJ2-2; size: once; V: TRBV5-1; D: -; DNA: TGCGCCAGCAGCGGGGGACACTCGAACACCGGGGAGCTGTTTTTT; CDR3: CASSGGHSNTGELFF
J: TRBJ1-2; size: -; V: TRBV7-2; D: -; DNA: TGTGCCAGCAGCTTAGATCGTACACCGGGCTATGGCTACACCTTC; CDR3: CASSLDRTPGYGYTF
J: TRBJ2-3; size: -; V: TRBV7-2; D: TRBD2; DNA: TGTGCCAGCAGCTTAGCGACAGGACTAGCGGGGACAGATACGCAGTATTTT; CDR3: CASSLATGLAGTDTQYF
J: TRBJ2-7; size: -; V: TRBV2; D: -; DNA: TGTGCCAGCAGCCGCAGGGGTTACGAGCAGTACTTC; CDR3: CASSRRGYEQYF
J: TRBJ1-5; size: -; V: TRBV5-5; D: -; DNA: TGTGCCAGCAGCTTGGCCGGAGGTCAGCCCCAGCATTTT; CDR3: CASSLAGGQPQHF
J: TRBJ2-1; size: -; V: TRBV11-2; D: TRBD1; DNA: TGTGCCAGCAGCTTAGGGGGACAGGGTATGAGAGATGAGCAGTTCTTC; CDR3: CASSLGGQGMRDEQFF
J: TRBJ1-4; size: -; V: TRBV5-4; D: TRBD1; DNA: TGTGCCAGCAGCGTGGACAGGGAGGGAGAAAAACTGTTTTTT; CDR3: CASSVDREGEKLFF
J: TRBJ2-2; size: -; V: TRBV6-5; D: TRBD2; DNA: TGTGCCAGCAGCCTGGACCCGCGGGGGACCGGGGAGCTGTTTTTT; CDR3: CASSLDPRGTGELFF
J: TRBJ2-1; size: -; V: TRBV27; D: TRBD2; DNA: TGTGCCAGCAGTTTCGACGAGCGGGGTTATGAGCAGTTCTTC; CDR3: CASSFDERGYEQFF
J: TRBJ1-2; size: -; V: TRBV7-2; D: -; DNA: TGTGCCAGCAGCTCAGACCGAAGGGACTTCTATGGCTACACCTTC; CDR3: CASSSDRRDFYGYTF
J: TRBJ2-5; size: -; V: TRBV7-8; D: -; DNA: TGTGCCAGCAGCGGCCAGGGAATCCGGACCCAAGAGACCCAGTACTTC; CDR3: CASSGQGIRTQETQYF
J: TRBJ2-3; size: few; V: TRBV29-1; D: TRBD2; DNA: TGCAGGGAGTATCGGGACATCCGAGGACTAGCGGGAGGACCAGGTGGCACAGATACGCAGTATTTT; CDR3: CREYRDIRGLAGGPGGTDTQYF
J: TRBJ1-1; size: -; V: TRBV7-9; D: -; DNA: TGTGCCAGCATTGCCCCGGGGGAGCAAGGCGCTGAAGCTTTCTTT; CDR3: CASIAPGEQGAEAFF
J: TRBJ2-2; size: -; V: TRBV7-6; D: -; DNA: TGTGCCAGCAGCCCGCCCCGAGGACTCTCCGGGGAGCTGTTTTTT; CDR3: CASSPPRGLSGELFF
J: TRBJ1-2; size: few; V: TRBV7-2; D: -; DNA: TGTGCCACCGGCGGGGGAGGACAAAGCTATGGCTACACCTTC; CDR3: CATGGGGQSYGYTF
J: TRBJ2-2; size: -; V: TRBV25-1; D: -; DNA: TGTGCCAGCAGTGTCTCTCACGGGAACACCGGGGAGCTGTTTTTT; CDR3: CASSVSHGNTGELFF
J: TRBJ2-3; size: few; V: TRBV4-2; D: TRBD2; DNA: TGTGCCAGCGGGACTAGCGTGAGCACAGATACGCAGTATTTT; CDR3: CASGTSVSTDTQYF
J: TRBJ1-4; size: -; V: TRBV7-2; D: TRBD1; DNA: TGTGCCAGCACCGAACCGGGACAGGGTAGCCGAGGTGAAAAACTGTTTTTT; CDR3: CASTEPGQGSRGEKLFF
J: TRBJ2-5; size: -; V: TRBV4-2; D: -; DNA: TGTGCCAGCAGCCAAGAGGGGCAGGACCAAGAGACCCAGTACTTC; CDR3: CASSQEGQDQETQYF
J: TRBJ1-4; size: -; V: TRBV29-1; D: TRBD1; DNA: TGCAGCGTTGATCGACAGGGGGGCGAAAAACTGTTTTTT; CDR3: CSVDRQGGEKLFF
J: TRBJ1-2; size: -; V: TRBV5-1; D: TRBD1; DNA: TGCGCCAGCAGCTTTGGGACAGGGGAATATGGCTACACCTTC; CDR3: CASSFGTGEYGYTF
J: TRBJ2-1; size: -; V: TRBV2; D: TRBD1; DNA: TGTGCCAGCAGTGGGACAGGGTGGAATGAGCAGTTCTTC; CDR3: CASSGTGWNEQFF
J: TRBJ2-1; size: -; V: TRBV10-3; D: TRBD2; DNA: TGTGCCATCAGCGGGGGGAGGAATGAGCAGTTCTTC; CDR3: CAISGGRNEQFF
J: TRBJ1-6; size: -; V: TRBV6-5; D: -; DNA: TGTGCCAGCAGCCCAGGGAGGGGGTTTCAATCACCCCTCCACTTT; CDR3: CASSPGRGFQSPLHF